Detailed here is one T cell receptor beta chain. The source of the sample is a study of blood T cell repertoires in COVID-19. Data came from immunoSEQ multiplex PCR; TCRdb stores just in-frame clones and leaves some out. The sample has about 430,000 clones, approximately 91% seen once. The CDR3 is 14 residues long. CDR1 is SEHNR and CDR2 is FQNEAQ in the germline V gene (reference sequence). V lost 5 bases to trimming and J lost 6 bases, with 13 bases between them. All enrollees were roughly 18 to 90 years old and from roughly 26 US areas. Participant-reported clinical history was the basis for cohort assignment.

Material for sequencing was PBMCs or T cells enriched from blood (not recorded which). This clonotype was sampled from a woman aged 18-29 years who had been exposed to COVID-19. This sequence joins TRBV7-9 and TRBJ1-4; D remains unclear. The CDR3 sequence is CASSRLSADEKLFF. For the CDR3, the DNA is TGTGCCAGCAGCAGACTGTCGGCGGATGAAAAACTGTTTTTT.